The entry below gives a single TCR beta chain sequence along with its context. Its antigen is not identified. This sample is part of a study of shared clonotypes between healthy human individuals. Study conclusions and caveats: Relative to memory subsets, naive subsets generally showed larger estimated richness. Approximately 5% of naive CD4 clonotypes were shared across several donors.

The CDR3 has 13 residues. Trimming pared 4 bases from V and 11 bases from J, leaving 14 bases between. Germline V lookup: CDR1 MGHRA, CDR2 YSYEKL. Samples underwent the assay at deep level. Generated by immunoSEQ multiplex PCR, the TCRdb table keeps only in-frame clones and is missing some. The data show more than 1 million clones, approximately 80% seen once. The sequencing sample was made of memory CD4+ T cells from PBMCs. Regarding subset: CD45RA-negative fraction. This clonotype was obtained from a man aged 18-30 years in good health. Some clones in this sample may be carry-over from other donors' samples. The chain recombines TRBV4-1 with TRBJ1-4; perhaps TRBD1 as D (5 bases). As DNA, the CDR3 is TGCGCCAGCAGCCCGACCGGGGCCAAGAAACTGTTTTTT. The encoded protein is CASSPTGAKKLFF.